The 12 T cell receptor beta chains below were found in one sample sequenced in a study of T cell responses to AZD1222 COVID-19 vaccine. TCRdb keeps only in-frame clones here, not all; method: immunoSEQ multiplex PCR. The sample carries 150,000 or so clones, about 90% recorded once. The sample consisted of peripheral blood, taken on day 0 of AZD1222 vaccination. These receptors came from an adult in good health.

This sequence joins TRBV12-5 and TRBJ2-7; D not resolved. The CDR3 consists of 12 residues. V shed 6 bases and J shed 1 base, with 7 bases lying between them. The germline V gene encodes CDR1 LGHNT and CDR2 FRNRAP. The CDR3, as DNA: TGTGCTAGTGGCGACGGATCCTACGAGCAGTACTTC. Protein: CASGDGSYEQYF. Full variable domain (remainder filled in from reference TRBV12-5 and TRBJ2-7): DARVTQTPRHKVTEMGQEVTMRCQPILGHNTVFWYRQTMMQGLELLAYFRNRAPLDDSGMPKDRFSAEMPDATLATLKIQPSEPRDSAVYFCASGDGSYEQYFGPGTRLTVT.

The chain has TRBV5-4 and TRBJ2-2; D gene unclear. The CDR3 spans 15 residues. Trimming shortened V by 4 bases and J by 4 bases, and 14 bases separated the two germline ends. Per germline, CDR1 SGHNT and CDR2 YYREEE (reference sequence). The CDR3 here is CASSEHPRGTGELFF. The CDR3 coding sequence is TGTGCCAGCAGCGAACACCCCCGCGGCACCGGGGAGCTGTTTTTT.

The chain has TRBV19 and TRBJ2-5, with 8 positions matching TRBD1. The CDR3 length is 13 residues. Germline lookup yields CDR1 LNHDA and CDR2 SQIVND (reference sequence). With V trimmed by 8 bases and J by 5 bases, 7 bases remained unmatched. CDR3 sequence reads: CASASTGAETQYF. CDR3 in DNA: TGTGCCAGTGCCTCGACAGGGGCGGAGACCCAGTACTTC.

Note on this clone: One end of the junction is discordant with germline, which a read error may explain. CDR3 residues: CSIDGGQTQYF. CDR3 nucleotides: TGCAGCATTGACGGGGGACAGACCCAGTACTTC. The chain recombines TRBV29-1 with TRBJ2-5; TRBD2 is a possible D gene (6 bases). The CDR3 has 11 residues. Germline V gene data show CDR1 as SQVTM and CDR2 as ANQGSEA. Drawing the rest from reference TRBV29-1 and TRBJ2-5, the complete variable domain is SAVISQKPSRDICQRGTSLTIQCQVDSQVTMMFWYRQQPGQSLTLIATANQGSEATYESGFVIDKFPISRPNLTFSTLTVSNMSPEDSSIYLCSIDGGQTQYFGPGTRLLVL.

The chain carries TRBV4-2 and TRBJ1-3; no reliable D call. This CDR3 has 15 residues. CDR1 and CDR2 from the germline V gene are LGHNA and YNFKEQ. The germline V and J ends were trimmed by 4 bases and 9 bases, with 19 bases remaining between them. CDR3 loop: CASSPGHTGDGTIYF. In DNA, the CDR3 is TGTGCCAGCAGCCCAGGCCACACCGGCGACGGCACCATATATTTT.

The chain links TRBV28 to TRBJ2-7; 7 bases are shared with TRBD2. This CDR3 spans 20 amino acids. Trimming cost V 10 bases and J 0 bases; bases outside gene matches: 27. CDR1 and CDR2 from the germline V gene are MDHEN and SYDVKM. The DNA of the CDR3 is TGTGCCACCGAAACTGTCGGGGGGAGGCGCGGGAGTAAGGACTCCTACGAGCAGTACTTC. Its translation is CATETVGGRRGSKDSYEQYF.

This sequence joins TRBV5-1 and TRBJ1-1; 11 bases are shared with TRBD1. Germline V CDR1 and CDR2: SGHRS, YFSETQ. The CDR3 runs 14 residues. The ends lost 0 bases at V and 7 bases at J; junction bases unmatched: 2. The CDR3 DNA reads TGCGCCAGCAGCTTGGTGGGACAGGGGGATGAAGCTTTCTTT. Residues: CASSLVGQGDEAFF. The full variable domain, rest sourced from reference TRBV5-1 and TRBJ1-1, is KAGVTQTPRYLIKTRGQQVTLSCSPISGHRSVSWYQQTPGQGLQFLFEYFSETQRNKGNFPGRFSGRQFSNSRSEMNVSTLELGDSALYLCASSLVGQGDEAFFGQGTRLTVV.

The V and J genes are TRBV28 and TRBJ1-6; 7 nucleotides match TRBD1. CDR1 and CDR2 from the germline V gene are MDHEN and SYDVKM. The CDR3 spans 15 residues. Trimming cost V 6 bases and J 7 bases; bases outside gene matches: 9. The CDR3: CASSPPGTENSPLHF. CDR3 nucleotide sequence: TGTGCCAGCAGCCCACCCGGGACAGAGAATTCACCCCTCCACTTT.

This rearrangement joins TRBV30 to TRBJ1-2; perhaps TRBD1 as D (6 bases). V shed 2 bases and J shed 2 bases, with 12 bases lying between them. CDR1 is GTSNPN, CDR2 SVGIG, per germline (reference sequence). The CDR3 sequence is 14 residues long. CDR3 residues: CAWSTDRWNYGYTF. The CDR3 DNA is TGTGCCTGGAGTACCGACAGGTGGAACTATGGCTACACCTTC.

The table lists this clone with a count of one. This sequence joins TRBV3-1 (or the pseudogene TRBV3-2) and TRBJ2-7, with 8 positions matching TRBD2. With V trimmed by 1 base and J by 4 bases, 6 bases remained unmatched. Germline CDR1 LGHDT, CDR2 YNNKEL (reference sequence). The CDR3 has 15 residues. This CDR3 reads CASSQGSGSVYEQYF. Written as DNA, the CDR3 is TGTGCCAGCAGCCAAGGCAGCGGGAGTGTGTACGAGCAGTACTTC.

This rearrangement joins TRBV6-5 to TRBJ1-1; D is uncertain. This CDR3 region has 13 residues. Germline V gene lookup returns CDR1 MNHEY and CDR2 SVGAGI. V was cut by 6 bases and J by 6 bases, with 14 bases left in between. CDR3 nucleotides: TGTGCCAGCAGCCAGGTGATCCGAGCTGAAGCTTTCTTT. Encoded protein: CASSQVIRAEAFF.

CDR3 loop: CASSSPREGIEQFF. The CDR3 DNA reads TGTGCCAGCAGTTCCCCCCGGGAGGGGATTGAGCAGTTCTTC. The V and J genes are TRBV6-5 and TRBJ2-1; 8 nucleotides agree with TRBD2. J lost 9 bases, V lost 4 bases, and 8 bases had no gene match. The CDR3 sequence is 14 residues long. Per the germline V gene, CDR1 is MNHEY and CDR2 is SVGAGI.